This T cell receptor beta chain was obtained from a study of T cells in Graves' hyperthyroidism and ophthalmopathy. This CDR3 region has 19 residues. V lost 0 bases to trimming and J lost 3 bases, with 21 bases between them. In germline, CDR1 is SGHRS, CDR2 YFSETQ. RNA transcripts provided the source from which TCR beta CDR3 regions were amplified. Using the HTBI primer set, a first-round RT-PCR was run on the TCR CDR3. TCRdb redid the calling of the multiplex PCR reads with MiXCR, one entry per CDR3 protein. Found here are hundreds of thousands of distinct CDR3 sequences, less than 20% of them singletons; the top ten hold almost 8%. The study, taken as a whole, reports: In blood, most of the thyroid clonotypes expanded above 0.001 were also present.

This clonotype appeared many times. The antigen remains undetermined. V usage is TRBV5-1 and J usage is TRBJ2-2; possibly TRBD1 for D (6 bases). Sequenced material: blood. The source is a woman younger than 30 with Graves' hyperthyroidism. DNA for the CDR3: TGCGCCAGCAGCTTGGGCCCCCCGGGAAGAGGGGGACACACCGGGGAGCTGTTTTTT. Amino acid sequence: CASSLGPPGRGGHTGELFF.